The rows below give T cell receptor beta chains drawn from one sample of a study of blood T cell repertoires in COVID-19. Method: immunoSEQ multiplex PCR; TCRdb's copy keeps in-frame clones and lacks some. Counted here are roughly 220,000 clones, around 91% occurring once; the ten biggest clones make up approximately 3.8%. Sequences were obtained from PBMCs or T cells enriched from blood (not recorded which). Receptors originate from a woman aged 18 to 35 in a cohort exposed to, infected with or recovered from COVID-19 (not recorded which). Both conserved end residues are part of each CDR3. The order of the fields is D gene, J gene, clone size, V gene, CDR3 protein, CDR3 DNA. The D gene is left open where the match is weak. A clone size is listed for some rows: how often the clone was seen (once, few, many), or a class if it is expanded.

d_gene: TRBD1; j_gene: TRBJ2-1; abundance: .; v_gene: TRBV19; CDR3aa: CASSIRQGRYNEQFF; CDR3nt: TGTGCCAGTAGTATCAGACAGGGACGCTACAATGAGCAGTTCTTC
d_gene: TRBD1; j_gene: TRBJ1-6; abundance: .; v_gene: TRBV5-1; CDR3aa: CASSSRTGGNSPLHF; CDR3nt: TGCGCCAGCAGCTCCAGGACAGGGGGTAATTCACCCCTCCACTTT
d_gene: .; j_gene: TRBJ1-5; abundance: .; v_gene: TRBV19; CDR3aa: CASSIDHDIQYSNQPQHF; CDR3nt: TGTGCCAGTAGTATAGATCATGACATTCAATATAGCAATCAGCCCCAGCATTTT
d_gene: .; j_gene: TRBJ1-2; abundance: .; v_gene: TRBV15; CDR3aa: CATSRDSYGYTF; CDR3nt: TGTGCCACCAGCAGAGACAGCTATGGCTACACCTTC
d_gene: TRBD2; j_gene: TRBJ2-1; abundance: .; v_gene: TRBV5-6; CDR3aa: CASSLIAGSPYNEQFF; CDR3nt: TGTGCCAGCAGCTTGATAGCGGGATCCCCCTACAATGAGCAGTTCTTC
d_gene: .; j_gene: TRBJ2-6; abundance: .; v_gene: TRBV19; CDR3aa: CASSSLDRNSGANVLTF; CDR3nt: TGTGCCAGTAGTAGCCTAGACAGAAACTCTGGGGCCAACGTCCTGACTTTC
d_gene: TRBD1; j_gene: TRBJ1-5; abundance: .; v_gene: TRBV6-5; CDR3aa: CASRADRGNQPQHF; CDR3nt: TGTGCCAGCAGGGCGGACAGGGGCAATCAGCCCCAGCATTTT
d_gene: .; j_gene: TRBJ2-1; abundance: .; v_gene: TRBV29-1; CDR3aa: CSVAGEGYNEQFF; CDR3nt: TGCAGCGTCGCAGGGGAGGGATACAATGAGCAGTTCTTC
d_gene: .; j_gene: TRBJ1-5; abundance: .; v_gene: TRBV19; CDR3aa: CASSMNGENQPQHF; CDR3nt: TGTGCCAGTAGTATGAACGGTGAGAATCAGCCCCAGCATTTT
d_gene: .; j_gene: TRBJ1-5; abundance: once; v_gene: TRBV2; CDR3aa: CASSAGDQPQHF; CDR3nt: TGTGCCAGCAGTGCAGGGGATCAGCCCCAGCATTTT
d_gene: .; j_gene: TRBJ2-3; abundance: once; v_gene: TRBV9; CDR3aa: CASSVVEGEGTDTQYF; CDR3nt: TGTGCCAGCAGCGTAGTCGAGGGTGAGGGCACAGATACGCAGTATTTT
d_gene: .; j_gene: TRBJ2-7; abundance: .; v_gene: TRBV7-8; CDR3aa: CASSLRSGESLDEQYF; CDR3nt: TGTGCCAGCAGCTTACGATCAGGGGAATCCTTGGACGAGCAGTACTTC
d_gene: .; j_gene: TRBJ1-6; abundance: .; v_gene: TRBV7-9; CDR3aa: CASSPVSYNSPLHF; CDR3nt: TGTGCCAGCAGCCCCGTTTCCTATAATTCACCCCTCCACTTT